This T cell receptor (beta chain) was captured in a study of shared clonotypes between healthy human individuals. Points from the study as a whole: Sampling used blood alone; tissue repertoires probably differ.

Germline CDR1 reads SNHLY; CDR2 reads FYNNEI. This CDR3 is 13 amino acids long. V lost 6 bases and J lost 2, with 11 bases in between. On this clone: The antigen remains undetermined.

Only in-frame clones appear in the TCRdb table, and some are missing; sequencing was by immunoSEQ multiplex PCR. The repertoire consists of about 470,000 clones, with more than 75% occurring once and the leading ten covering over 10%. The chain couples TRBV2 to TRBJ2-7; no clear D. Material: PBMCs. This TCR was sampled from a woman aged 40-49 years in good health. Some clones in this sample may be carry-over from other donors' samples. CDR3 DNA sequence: TGTGCCAGCAGCGCCTTTGTGACCTACGAGCAGTACTTC. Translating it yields CASSAFVTYEQYF.